Shown below are 26 T cell receptor beta chains from a single sample sequenced in a study of blood T cell repertoires in COVID-19 (dated by TCRdb to 2019 to 2021). The library was made by the immunoSEQ multiplex PCR assay. This is the immuneACCESS table as TCRdb keeps it, with only in-frame sequences that have V and J called. A part of the clones is gone; compared with another copy, unresolved V genes explain less than half, and the rest is unexplained. The sample has a few hundred thousand clones on record, around 90% of them singletons. The ten largest account for roughly 1.6% of the sample. Sequencing was carried out using PBMCs or T cells enriched from blood (not recorded which). Receptor source: a woman in her fifties or sixties who had recovered from COVID-19.

The chain couples TRBV28 to TRBJ1-2, with D possibly TRBD1 on 5 matching bases. Per the germline V gene, CDR1 is MDHEN and CDR2 is SYDVKM. This CDR3 spans 18 amino acids. The V gene lost 7 bases and the J gene lost 0 bases, with 24 bases spanning the gap. For the CDR3, the DNA is TGTGCCAGCATCGCGGGGGGTTGGGGGTCTCTTTCTAACTATGGCTACACCTTC. It is translated as CASIAGGWGSLSNYGYTF.

The rearrangement uses TRBV6-5 and TRBJ1-2, with 7 bases lining up with TRBD1. Germline V lookup: CDR1 MNHEY, CDR2 SVGAGI. V shed 6 bases and J 8 bases; nucleotides not matched to a gene: 12. The CDR3 covers 14 residues. CDR3 sequence (DNA): TGTGCCAGCAGATTTCAGGGGGAGGTACTCGGCTACACCTTC. Protein: CASRFQGEVLGYTF.

The V call is TRBV28, the J call TRBJ1-1; the D gene is possibly TRBD1 (6 bases). The CDR3 loop spans 14 amino acids. Germline V gene sequence: CDR1 MDHEN, CDR2 SYDVKM. V was trimmed by 7 bases and J by 4 bases, leaving 16 bases between them. The CDR3 nucleotides are TGTGCCAGCATACAAACAGGGTTGACCACTGAAGCTTTCTTT. Translation: CASIQTGLTTEAFF.

This chain joins TRBV12-3 or TRBV12-4 and TRBJ2-3; D call uncertain. V lost 6 bases to trimming and J lost 2 bases, with 6 bases between them. This CDR3 has 12 amino acids. This CDR3 is CASSHYTDTQYF. For the CDR3, the DNA is TGTGCCAGCAGCCACTACACAGATACGCAGTATTTT.

This clone was counted only a few times. The chain joins TRBV14 to TRBJ1-1; D uncertain. The V gene's germline CDR1 is SGHDN and CDR2 FVKESK. The length of the CDR3 is 14 residues. V lost 4 bases and J lost 0, with 9 bases in between. The CDR3 sequence: CASSLLSLNTEAFF. CDR3 coding DNA: TGTGCCAGCAGCCTCCTTTCCCTGAACACTGAAGCTTTCTTT.

J is TRBJ1-2 and V is TRBV5-6; D not certain. Looked up from germline, CDR1 is SGHDT and CDR2 is YYEEEE. The ends were cut back, 0 bases at V and 1 base at J, with 7 bases in the middle. The CDR3 consists of 14 residues. CDR3 nucleotide sequence: TGTGCCAGCAGCTTGGTGGCAATTAACTATGGCTACACCTTC. Residues: CASSLVAINYGYTF.

The gene calls are TRBV5-1 and TRBJ2-1; TRBD2 is a possible D gene (7 bases). The CDR3 has 17 residues. From germline, CDR1 is SGHRS and CDR2 YFSETQ. V shed 4 bases and J shed 5 bases, with 22 bases lying between them. The CDR3 reads CASSERGGGSFDNEQFF. CDR3 in DNA: TGCGCCAGCAGCGAAAGGGGGGGCGGGAGCTTCGACAATGAGCAGTTCTTC.

The V call is TRBV15, the J call TRBJ1-5; D remains unclear. The ends were cut back, 1 base at V and 5 bases at J, with 9 bases in the middle. CDR1 is LNHNV, CDR2 YYDKDF, per germline (reference sequence). The CDR3 is made up of 14 amino acids. The CDR3 reads CATSRGEGYQPQHF. CDR3 nucleotide sequence: TGTGCCACCAGCAGAGGTGAGGGTTATCAGCCCCAGCATTTT. The whole variable domain, remainder taken from reference TRBV15 and TRBJ1-5, is DAMVIQNPRYQVTQFGKPVTLSCSQTLNHNVMYWYQQKSSQAPKLLFHYYDKDFNNEADTPDNFQSRRPNTSFCFLDIRSPGLGDTAMYLCATSRGEGYQPQHFGDGTRLSIL.

The chain couples TRBV10-3 to TRBJ2-3; tentative D call: TRBD1 (5 bases). Trimming stripped 0 bases from V and 6 bases from J, with 7 bases between. Germline CDR1 reads ENHRY; CDR2 reads SYGVKD. The CDR3 spans 13 residues. DNA of the CDR3: TGTGCCATCAGTGAGTCGAAGGGGGATACGCAGTATTTT. Translated, it gives CAISESKGDTQYF.

The chain uses TRBV25-1 and TRBJ2-5; 7 nucleotides agree with TRBD1. V trimming: 3 bases; J trimming: 9 bases; junction bases outside the gene matches: 4. The germline gives CDR1 MGHDK, CDR2 SYGVNS. This CDR3 comprises 12 residues. CDR3 nucleotides: TGTGCCAGCAGTGACCCCGACAGGGCCCAGTACTTC. Translated: CASSDPDRAQYF.

The chain uses TRBV27 and TRBJ2-1; TRBD2 agrees at 8 bases. Germline V gene lookup returns CDR1 MNHEY and CDR2 SMNVEV (reference sequence). J gave up 4 bases and V 3 bases, and 8 bases lay outside the gene matches. This CDR3 region has 16 residues. CDR3 nucleotide sequence: TGTGCCAGCAGTTTGGTAAGCGGGAGTCTGTACAATGAGCAGTTCTTC. It translates to CASSLVSGSLYNEQFF.

This chain links TRBV27 with TRBJ1-4; possibly TRBD1 for D (5 bases). Germline values: CDR1 MNHEY, CDR2 SMNVEV (reference sequence). The CDR3 sequence is 17 residues long. V lost 3 bases and J 4 bases, leaving 18 bases between the germline ends. The CDR3 nucleotides read TGTGCCAGCAGTTTGAATGCGTTACGACAGAATAATGAAAAACTGTTTTTT. This gives the protein CASSLNALRQNNEKLFF.

The V gene is TRBV27, the J gene TRBJ2-7; 7 bases fit TRBD2. Trimming removed 2 bases from V and 6 bases from J; junction bases left unmatched: 7. Per the germline V gene, CDR1 is MNHEY and CDR2 is SMNVEV (reference sequence). The CDR3 is made up of 14 amino acids. The CDR3 DNA follows: TGTGCCAGCAGTTTACTCGCGGGAGCGAGCGAGCAGTACTTC. This gives the protein CASSLLAGASEQYF.

This chain connects TRBV28 to TRBJ2-1; 10 bases are a match to TRBD2. Germline V lookup: CDR1 MDHEN, CDR2 SYDVKM. This CDR3 has 16 residues. The J segment lost 9 bases and the V segment lost 5 bases, leaving 13 bases of the junction unmatched. The CDR3 sequence is CASSHLAGGLSVEQFF. The CDR3 region has the DNA TGTGCCAGCAGTCACTTAGCGGGAGGCCTCTCGGTTGAGCAGTTCTTC.

This clone was counted a few times. The chain combines TRBV5-8 with TRBJ1-2, with TRBD1 matching 7 bases. After removal of 3 bases from V and 4 bases from J, the junction contained 3 bases not matched to a gene. The CDR3 sequence is 13 residues long. Germline CDR1 SGHTS, CDR2 YDEGEE. CDR3 nucleotide sequence: TGTGCCAGCAGCTCCCGGACAGGCTATGGCTACACCTTC. Protein product: CASSSRTGYGYTF.

The chain is built from TRBV19 and TRBJ2-1; possible D gene TRBD1, 6 bases. The V and J ends lost 9 bases and 6 bases respectively, with 24 bases between them. The CDR3 length is 16 residues. Germline CDR1 reads LNHDA; CDR2 reads SQIVND (reference sequence). The CDR3 protein is CASVPSHLTGSNEQFF. DNA for the CDR3: TGTGCCAGCGTTCCTTCTCACTTGACAGGTTCCAATGAGCAGTTCTTC.

The chain employs TRBV2 and TRBJ2-3, with 8 bases aligning to TRBD1. Germline trimming cut 6 bases from V and 3 bases from J; bases unmatched to any gene: 5. Germline V gene data show CDR1 as SNHLY and CDR2 as FYNNEI. The CDR3 loop spans 14 amino acids. For the CDR3, the DNA is TGTGCCAGCAGGAGCAGGGGGCATACAGATACGCAGTATTTT. Amino acids: CASRSRGHTDTQYF.

The rearrangement joins TRBV4-1 to TRBJ2-7; perhaps TRBD2 as D (6 bases). Per the germline V gene, CDR1 is MGHRA and CDR2 is YSYEKL. This CDR3 has 14 amino acids. Trimming shortened V by 1 base and J by 9 bases, and 16 bases separated the two germline ends. The CDR3 spells CASSQGVREVGQYF. CDR3 bases: TGCGCCAGCAGCCAAGGTGTGAGGGAGGTCGGGCAGTACTTC.

This clone turned up a few times. The rearrangement links TRBV27 to TRBJ2-2, with a possible D match to TRBD2 (5 bases). This CDR3 is 15 amino acids long. Germline V gene lookup returns CDR1 MNHEY and CDR2 SMNVEV (reference sequence). Trimming took off 3 bases at V and 2 bases at J, with 10 bases between the two ends. The CDR3, as DNA: TGTGCCAGCAGTTTCCTACGGGGAAACACCGGGGAGCTGTTTTTT. Protein sequence: CASSFLRGNTGELFF.

The chain couples TRBV5-1 to TRBJ2-2; maybe TRBD1 (5 bases). V lost 4 bases and J 0 bases, leaving 10 bases between the germline ends. This CDR3 has 15 amino acids. Germline V gene lookup returns CDR1 SGHRS and CDR2 YFSETQ. The CDR3 sequence is CASSPRTPNTGELFF. In DNA form, the CDR3 reads TGCGCCAGCAGCCCCAGGACACCGAACACCGGGGAGCTGTTTTTT.

This chain connects TRBV6-2 or TRBV6-3 to TRBJ1-4; 7 bases fit TRBD1. V was clipped by 5 bases and J by 5 bases; unmatched bases: 8. The CDR3 has 15 residues. Per the germline V gene, CDR1 is MNHEY and CDR2 is SVGEGT. CDR3 loop: CASSPTGTVNEKLFF. CDR3 DNA sequence: TGTGCCAGCAGTCCGACCGGGACAGTCAATGAAAAACTGTTTTTT.

This sequence joins TRBV4-3 and TRBJ2-3; 10 nucleotides line up with TRBD2. Germline V CDR1 and CDR2: LGHNA, YSLEER. The CDR3 has 15 residues. Germline trimming cut 4 bases from V and 1 base from J; bases unmatched to any gene: 2. The CDR3 DNA is TGCGCCAGCAGCCCGGGGACTAGCGGCACAGATACGCAGTATTTT. It yields the protein CASSPGTSGTDTQYF.

The gene calls are TRBV7-9 and TRBJ2-3, with 11 positions matching TRBD1. The germline V gene encodes CDR1 SEHNR and CDR2 FQNEAQ (reference sequence). CDR3 size: 15 residues. The ends lost 5 bases at V and 7 bases at J; junction bases unmatched: 8. CDR3 coding DNA: TGTGCCAGCAGCCCGTGGACAGGGGGCCTTTATACGCAGTATTTT. This translates into CASSPWTGGLYTQYF.

The rearrangement joins TRBV28 to TRBJ2-3; D may be TRBD2 (7 bases). Trimming left V 7 bases short and J 3 bases short, with 17 bases between. This CDR3 is built from 15 residues. The V gene's germline CDR1 is MDHEN and CDR2 SYDVKM. CDR3 in DNA: TGTGCCAGCAACGAGAGGGGGGGCATTACAGATACGCAGTATTTT. As protein: CASNERGGITDTQYF.

The chain recombines TRBV28 with TRBJ2-6; TRBD1 agrees at 7 bases. The J segment lost 3 bases and the V segment lost 5 bases, leaving 10 bases of the junction unmatched. Germline loops: CDR1 MDHEN, CDR2 SYDVKM. The CDR3 is 17 amino acids. This CDR3 is CASSTLGRGFGANVLTF. CDR3 in DNA: TGTGCCAGCAGTACCTTGGGCAGGGGGTTTGGGGCCAACGTCCTGACTTTC.

The sample holds one count of this clone. The chain links TRBV28 to TRBJ1-4; possible D gene TRBD1, 5 bases. Between the trimmed V and J ends, which lost 8 bases and 7 bases, there was a span of 11 bases. CDR1 and CDR2 (germline): MDHEN, SYDVKM. This CDR3 has 12 amino acids. The chain's CDR3 is CASSREGEKLFF. CDR3 nucleotide sequence: TGTGCCAGCTCCAGGGAGGGTGAAAAACTGTTTTTT.